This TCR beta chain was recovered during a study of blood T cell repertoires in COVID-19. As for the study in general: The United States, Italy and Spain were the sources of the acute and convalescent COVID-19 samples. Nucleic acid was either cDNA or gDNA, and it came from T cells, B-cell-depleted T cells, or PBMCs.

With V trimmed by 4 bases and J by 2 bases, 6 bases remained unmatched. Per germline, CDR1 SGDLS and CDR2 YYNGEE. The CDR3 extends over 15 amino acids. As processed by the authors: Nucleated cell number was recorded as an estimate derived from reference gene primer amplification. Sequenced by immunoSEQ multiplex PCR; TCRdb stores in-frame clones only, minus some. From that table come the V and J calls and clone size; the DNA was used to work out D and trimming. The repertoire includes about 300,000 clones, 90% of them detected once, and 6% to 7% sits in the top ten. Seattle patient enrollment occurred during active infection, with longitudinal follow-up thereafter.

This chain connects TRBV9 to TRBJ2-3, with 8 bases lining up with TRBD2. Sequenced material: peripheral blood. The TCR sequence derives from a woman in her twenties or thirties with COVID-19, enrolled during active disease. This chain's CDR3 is CASSPVSGVTDTQYF. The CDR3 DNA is TGTGCCAGCAGCCCCGTTAGCGGGGTCACAGATACGCAGTATTTT.